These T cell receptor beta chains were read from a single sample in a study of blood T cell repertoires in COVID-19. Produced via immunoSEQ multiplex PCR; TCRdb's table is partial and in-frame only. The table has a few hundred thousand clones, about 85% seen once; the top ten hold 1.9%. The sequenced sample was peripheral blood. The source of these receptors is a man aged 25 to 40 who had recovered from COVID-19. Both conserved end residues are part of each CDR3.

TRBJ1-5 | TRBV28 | CASSRGQASNQPQHF
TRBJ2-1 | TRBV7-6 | CASSLVGANNEQFF
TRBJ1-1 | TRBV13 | CASRSGTGDAFF
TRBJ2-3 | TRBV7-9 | CASSFIRGQGAPDTQYF
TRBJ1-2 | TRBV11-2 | CASSLVNYGYTF
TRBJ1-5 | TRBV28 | CASSLGTSVYSNQPQHF
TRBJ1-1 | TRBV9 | CASSVAPGQSTFF
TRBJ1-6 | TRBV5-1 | CASSLGTGGDSPLHF
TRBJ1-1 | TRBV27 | CASSLPWGAGNTEAFF
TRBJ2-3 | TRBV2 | CASRVVRWSTDTQYF
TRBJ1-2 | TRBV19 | CASSILGTGLYGYTF
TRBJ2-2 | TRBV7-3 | CASSITGTGAGELFF
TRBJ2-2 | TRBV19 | CASSRRGGPGELFF
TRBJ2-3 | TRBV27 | CASKAVAGGRDTQYF
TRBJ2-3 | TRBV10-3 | CAISVATDTQYF
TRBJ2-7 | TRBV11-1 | CASSPGTGGYEQYF
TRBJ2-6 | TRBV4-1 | CASSQLLAVASGANVLTF
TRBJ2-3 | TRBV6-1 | CASGGGGSLYSTDTQYF
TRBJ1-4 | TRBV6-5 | CASSYSWDSEKLFF
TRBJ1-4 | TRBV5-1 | CASSSGQGGGDGEKLFF
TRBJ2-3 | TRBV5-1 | CASLGFTDTQYF
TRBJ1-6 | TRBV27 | CASSFQFNSPLHF
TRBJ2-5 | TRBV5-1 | CASSFSGTSEETQYF
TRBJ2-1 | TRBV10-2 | CASSGPTSRGASSYNEQFF
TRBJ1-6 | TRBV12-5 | CASGPFESPLHF
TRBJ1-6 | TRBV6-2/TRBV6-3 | CASSYSRQNNSPLHF
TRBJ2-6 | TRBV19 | CASNPTEGTGANVLTF
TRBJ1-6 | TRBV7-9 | CASSDWTGRSYNSPLHF
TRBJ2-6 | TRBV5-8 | CASSLNRGAGANVLTF
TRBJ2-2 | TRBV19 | CASSIDQVQTGELFF
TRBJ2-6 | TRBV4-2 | CASSRAGGSSGANVLTF
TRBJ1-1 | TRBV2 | CASQRQGPEAFF
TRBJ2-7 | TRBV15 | CATSRGQGVYEQYF
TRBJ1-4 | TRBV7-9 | CASSTPGTGNEKLFF
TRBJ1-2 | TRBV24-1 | CATSDRPGREGGYTF
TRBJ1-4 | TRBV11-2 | CASSLGQGPSFEKLFF
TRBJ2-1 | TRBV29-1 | CSAVGGFSYNEQFF
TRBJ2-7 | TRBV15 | CATSRAAGGYEQYF
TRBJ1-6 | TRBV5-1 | CASSTNTTNSPLHF
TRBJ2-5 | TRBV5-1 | CASKEGRREETQYF
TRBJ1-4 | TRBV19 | CASSGQGAEKLFF
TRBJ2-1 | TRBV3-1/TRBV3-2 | CASSPRGSGGPYNEQFF
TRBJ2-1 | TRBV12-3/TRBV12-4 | CASRGQGGDEQFF
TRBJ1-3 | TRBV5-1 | CASSYRGDTIYF
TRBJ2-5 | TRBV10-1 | CASSESGASGAETQYF
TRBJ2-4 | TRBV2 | CASSEIGITLAKNIQYF
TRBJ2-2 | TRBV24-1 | CATRQGNTGELFF